This T cell receptor (beta chain) was observed in a study of relationships among human T cell subsets. Study observations and caveats: Over 55% of CD8+ cytotoxic sequences came from clones with over 100 reads. Some CD4+CD8+ double-positive cells may remain after bead sorting. Th1, Th2 and regulatory subsets overlapped substantially in CDR3 sequences.

The CD8+ T cells came from negative anti-CD4 multisort bead selection followed by positive anti-CD8 selection. T cell subsets were isolated with magnetic beads coated with subset-specific monoclonal antibodies. The T cell receptor alpha and beta CDR3 regions were amplified from mRNA by semiquantitative ARM-PCR. Exponential amplification used communal superprimers after tagged nested gene-specific primers in ARM-PCR. TCRdb fed the multiplex PCR reads into MiXCR, producing one record per CDR3 protein. The sample shows some 5,400 distinct CDR3 sequences, less than 80% of them seen only once. Germline values: CDR1 SGHAT, CDR2 FQNNGV. V was clipped by 3 bases and J by 5 bases, with 10 bases between them. The CDR3 runs 13 residues. Concerning this clonotype itself: Antigen unknown.

This rearrangement joins TRBV11-2 to TRBJ2-5; D not resolved. Sequencing was carried out using CD8+ T cells sorted from blood. The sequence was obtained from a man aged 35-49 years in good health. The CDR3 DNA follows: TGTGCCAGCAGCTTGACGGTACTGGAGACCCAGTACTTC. Translating it yields CASSLTVLETQYF.